The text below deals with one T cell receptor (beta chain). What it recognizes is unknown. Profiled with immunoSEQ multiplex PCR; TCRdb holds only in-frame clones, not every one. The table shows 25,000 to 35,000 clones, with about 89% occurring only once. This sample was taken from a study of T cells in narcolepsy. Study conclusions and caveats: Some memory CD4+ repertoires had no autoreactive clone sequences.

The TCR was taken from a human donor in good health. The specimen sequenced was memory (CD45RA-) CD4+ T cells from blood.

CDR3 in DNA: TGTGCCAGCAGCGTAGGTCAGGGGGCGAATCAGCCCCAGCATTTT. As protein: CASSVGQGANQPQHF. The V and J genes are TRBV9 and TRBJ1-5; 8 nucleotides agree with TRBD1. The trim removed 0 bases at V and 4 bases at J, leaving 3 bases unmatched. The CDR3 has 15 amino acids. Germline values: CDR1 SGDLS, CDR2 YYNGEE. The full variable domain, with the rest looked up from reference TRBV9 and TRBJ1-5, is DSGVTQTPKHLITATGQRVTLRCSPRSGDLSVYWYQQSLDQGLQFLIQYYNGEERAKGNILERFSAQQFPDLHSELNLSSLELGDSALYFCASSVGQGANQPQHFGDGTRLSIL.